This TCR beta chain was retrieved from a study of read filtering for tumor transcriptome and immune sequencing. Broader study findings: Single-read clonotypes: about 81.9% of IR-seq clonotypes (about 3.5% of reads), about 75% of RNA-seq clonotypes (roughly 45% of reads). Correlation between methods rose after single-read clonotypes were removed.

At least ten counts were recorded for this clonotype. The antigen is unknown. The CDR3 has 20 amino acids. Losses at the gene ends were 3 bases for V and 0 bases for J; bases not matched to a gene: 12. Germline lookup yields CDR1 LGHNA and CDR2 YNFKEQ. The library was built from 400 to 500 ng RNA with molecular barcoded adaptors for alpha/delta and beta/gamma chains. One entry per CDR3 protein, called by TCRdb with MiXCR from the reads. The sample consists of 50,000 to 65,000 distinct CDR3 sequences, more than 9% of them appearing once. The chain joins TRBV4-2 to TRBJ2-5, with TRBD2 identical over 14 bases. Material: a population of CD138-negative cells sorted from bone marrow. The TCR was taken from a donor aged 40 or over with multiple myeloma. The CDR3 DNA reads TGTGCCAGCAGCCAGCCGACTAGCGGGGGGGCCAACTGGTACCAAGAGACCCAGTACTTC. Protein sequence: CASSQPTSGGANWYQETQYF.